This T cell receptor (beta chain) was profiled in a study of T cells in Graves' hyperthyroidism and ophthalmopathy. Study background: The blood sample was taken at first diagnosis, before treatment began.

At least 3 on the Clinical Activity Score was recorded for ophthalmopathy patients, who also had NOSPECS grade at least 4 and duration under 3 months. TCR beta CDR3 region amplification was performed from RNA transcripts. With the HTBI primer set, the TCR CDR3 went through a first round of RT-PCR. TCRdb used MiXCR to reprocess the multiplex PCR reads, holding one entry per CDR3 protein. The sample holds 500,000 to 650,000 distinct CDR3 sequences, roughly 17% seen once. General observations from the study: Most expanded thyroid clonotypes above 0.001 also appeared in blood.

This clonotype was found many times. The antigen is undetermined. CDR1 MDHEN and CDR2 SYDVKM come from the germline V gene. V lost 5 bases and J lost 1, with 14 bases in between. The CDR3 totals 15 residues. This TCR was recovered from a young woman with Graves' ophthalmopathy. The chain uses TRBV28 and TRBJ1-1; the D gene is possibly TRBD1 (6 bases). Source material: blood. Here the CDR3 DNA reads TGTGCCAGCAGTGACTCTGAACAGGGGAACACTGAAGCTTTCTTT. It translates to CASSDSEQGNTEAFF.